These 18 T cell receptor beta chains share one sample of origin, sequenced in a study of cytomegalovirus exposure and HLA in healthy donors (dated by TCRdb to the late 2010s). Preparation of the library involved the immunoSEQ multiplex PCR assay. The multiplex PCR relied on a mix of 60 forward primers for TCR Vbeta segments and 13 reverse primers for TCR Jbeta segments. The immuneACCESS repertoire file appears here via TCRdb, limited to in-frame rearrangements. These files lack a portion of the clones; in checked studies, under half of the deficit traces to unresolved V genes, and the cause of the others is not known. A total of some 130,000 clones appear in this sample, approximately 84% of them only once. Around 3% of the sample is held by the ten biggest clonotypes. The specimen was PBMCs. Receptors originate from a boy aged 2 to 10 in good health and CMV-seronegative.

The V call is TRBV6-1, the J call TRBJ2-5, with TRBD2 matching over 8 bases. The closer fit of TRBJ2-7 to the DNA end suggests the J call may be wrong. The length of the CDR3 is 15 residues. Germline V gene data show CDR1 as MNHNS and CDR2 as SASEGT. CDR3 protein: CASTQPEGLAYEQYF. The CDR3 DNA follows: TGTGCCAGCACTCAACCGGAGGGACTAGCCTACGAGCAGTACTTC.

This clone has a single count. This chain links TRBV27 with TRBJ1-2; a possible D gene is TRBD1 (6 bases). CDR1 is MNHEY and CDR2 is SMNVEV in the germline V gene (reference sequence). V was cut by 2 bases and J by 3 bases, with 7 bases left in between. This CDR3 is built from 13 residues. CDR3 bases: TGTGCCAGCAGTTTACAGGGGTACTATGGCTACACCTTC. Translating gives CASSLQGYYGYTF.

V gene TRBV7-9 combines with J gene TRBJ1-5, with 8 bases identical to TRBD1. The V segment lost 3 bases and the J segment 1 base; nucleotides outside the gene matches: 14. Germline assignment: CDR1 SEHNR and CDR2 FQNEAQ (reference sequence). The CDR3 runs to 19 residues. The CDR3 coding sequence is TGTGCCAGCAGCTTTACCACAGGGGGGGCAGTTAGGAGCAATCAGCCCCAGCATTTT. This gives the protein CASSFTTGGAVRSNQPQHF.

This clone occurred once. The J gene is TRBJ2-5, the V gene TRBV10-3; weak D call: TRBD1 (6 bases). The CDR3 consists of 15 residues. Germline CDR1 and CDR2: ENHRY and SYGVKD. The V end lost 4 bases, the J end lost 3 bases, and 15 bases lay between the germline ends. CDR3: CAISVGQNIKETQYF. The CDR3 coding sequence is TGTGCCATCAGTGTCGGACAGAACATTAAAGAGACCCAGTACTTC.

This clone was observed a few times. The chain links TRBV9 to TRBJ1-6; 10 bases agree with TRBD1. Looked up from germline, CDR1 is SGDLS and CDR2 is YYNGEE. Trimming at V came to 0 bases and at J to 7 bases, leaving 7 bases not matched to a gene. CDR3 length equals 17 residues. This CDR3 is CASSVGRGTGVNSPLHF. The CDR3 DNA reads TGTGCCAGCAGCGTAGGTAGGGGGACAGGGGTAAATTCACCCCTCCACTTT.

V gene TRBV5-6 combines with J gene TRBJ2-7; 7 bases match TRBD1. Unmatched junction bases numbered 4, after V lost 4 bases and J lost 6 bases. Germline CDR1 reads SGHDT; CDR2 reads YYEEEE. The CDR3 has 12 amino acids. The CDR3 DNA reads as TGTGCCAGCAGCGTCTACAGGGGCGAGCAGTACGTC. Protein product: CASSVYRGEQYV.

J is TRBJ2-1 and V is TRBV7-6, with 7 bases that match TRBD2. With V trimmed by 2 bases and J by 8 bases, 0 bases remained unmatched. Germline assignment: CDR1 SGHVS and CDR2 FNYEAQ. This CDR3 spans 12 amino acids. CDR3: CASSLRGDEQFF. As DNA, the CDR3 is TGTGCCAGCAGCTTACGGGGGGATGAGCAGTTCTTC.

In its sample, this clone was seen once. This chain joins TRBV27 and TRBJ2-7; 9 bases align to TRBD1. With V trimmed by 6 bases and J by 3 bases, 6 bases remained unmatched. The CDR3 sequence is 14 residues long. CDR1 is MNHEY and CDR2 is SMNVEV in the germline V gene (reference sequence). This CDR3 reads CASRGTGRFYEQYF. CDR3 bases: TGTGCCAGCAGGGGGACAGGGAGGTTCTACGAGCAGTACTTC.

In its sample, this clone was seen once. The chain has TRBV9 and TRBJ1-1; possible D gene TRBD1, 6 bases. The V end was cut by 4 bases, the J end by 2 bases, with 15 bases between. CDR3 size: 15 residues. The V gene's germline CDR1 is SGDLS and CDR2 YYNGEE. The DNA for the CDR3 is TGTGCCAGCAGCATAAACAGGGCGGGCAACACTGAAGCTTTCTTT. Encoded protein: CASSINRAGNTEAFF.

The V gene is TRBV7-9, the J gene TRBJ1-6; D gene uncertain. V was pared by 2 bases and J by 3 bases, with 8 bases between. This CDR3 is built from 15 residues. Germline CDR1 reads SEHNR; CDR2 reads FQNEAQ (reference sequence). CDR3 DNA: TGTGCCAGCAGCTTAACCGCGGACTATAATTCACCCCTCCACTTT. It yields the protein CASSLTADYNSPLHF.

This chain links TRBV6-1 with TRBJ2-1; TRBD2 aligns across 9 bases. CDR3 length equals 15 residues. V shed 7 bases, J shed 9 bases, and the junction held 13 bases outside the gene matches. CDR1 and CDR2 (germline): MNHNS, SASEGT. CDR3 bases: TGTGCCAGCACCGGGGGGACTAGCATCGGTGGTGAGCAGTTCTTC. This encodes CASTGGTSIGGEQFF.

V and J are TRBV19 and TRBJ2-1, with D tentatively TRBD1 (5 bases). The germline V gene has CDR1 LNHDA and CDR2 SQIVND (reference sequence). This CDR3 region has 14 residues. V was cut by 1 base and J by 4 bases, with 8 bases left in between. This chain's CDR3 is CASSIGGSYNEQFF. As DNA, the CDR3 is TGTGCCAGTAGTATAGGGGGCTCATACAATGAGCAGTTCTTC.

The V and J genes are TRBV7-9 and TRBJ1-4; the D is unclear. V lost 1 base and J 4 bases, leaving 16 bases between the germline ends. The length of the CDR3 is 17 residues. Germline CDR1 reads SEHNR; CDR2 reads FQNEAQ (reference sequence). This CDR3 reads CASSLEDRGGLNEKLFF. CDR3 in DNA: TGTGCCAGCAGCTTAGAAGATCGCGGAGGGCTTAATGAAAAACTGTTTTTT.

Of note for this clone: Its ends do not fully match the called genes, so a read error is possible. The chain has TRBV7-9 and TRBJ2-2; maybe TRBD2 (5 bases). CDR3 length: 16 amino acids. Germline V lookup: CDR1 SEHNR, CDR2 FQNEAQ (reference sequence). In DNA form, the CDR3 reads TGTTCCAGCAGCTACTACGGGATCCTCAACACCGGGGAGCTGTTTTTT. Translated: CSSSYYGILNTGELFF.

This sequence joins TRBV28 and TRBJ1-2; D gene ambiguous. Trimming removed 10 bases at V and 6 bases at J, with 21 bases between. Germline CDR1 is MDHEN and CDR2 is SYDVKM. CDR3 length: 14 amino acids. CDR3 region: CATQGWGGKDGYTF. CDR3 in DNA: TGTGCCACCCAAGGTTGGGGAGGAAAGGATGGCTACACCTTC.

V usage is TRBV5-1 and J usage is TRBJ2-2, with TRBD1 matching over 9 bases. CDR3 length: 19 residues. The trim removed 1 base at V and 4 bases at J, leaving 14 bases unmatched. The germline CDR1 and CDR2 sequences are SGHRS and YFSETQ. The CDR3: CASSLPGQGNLLRTGELFF. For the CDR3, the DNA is TGCGCCAGCAGCTTGCCGGGACAGGGTAATTTGTTACGCACCGGGGAGCTGTTTTTT.

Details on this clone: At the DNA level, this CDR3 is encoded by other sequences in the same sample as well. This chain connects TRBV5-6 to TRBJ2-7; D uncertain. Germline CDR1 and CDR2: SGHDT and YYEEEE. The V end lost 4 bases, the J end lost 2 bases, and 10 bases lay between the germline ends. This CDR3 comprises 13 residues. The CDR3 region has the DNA TGTGCCAGCAGCGCCTCATGGGCCTACGAGCAGTACGTC. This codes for CASSASWAYEQYV.

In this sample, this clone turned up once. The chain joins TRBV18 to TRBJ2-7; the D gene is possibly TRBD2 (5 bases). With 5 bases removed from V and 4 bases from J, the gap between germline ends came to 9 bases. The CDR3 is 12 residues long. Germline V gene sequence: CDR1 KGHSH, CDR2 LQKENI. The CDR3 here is CASSNTGYEQYV. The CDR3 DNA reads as TGTGCCAGCTCAAATACGGGGTACGAGCAGTACGTC.